This T cell receptor (beta chain) was found in a study of T cell responses to AZD1222 COVID-19 vaccine. Study-wide results and caveats: The span of vaccine-associated CD4 TCRs extended across spike, with dominance at 160-218 and 743-854. Clonal diversity was possibly underestimated; the donors were predominantly white British and more often female. Increased Spike-specific TCR breadth and depth were observed after two AZD1222 doses.

Data came from immunoSEQ multiplex PCR; TCRdb stores just in-frame clones and leaves some out. The table records roughly 190,000 clones, 85% to 95% of them present only once. In this sample, this clone turned up once. Its target is not known. Looked up from germline, CDR1 is SEHNR and CDR2 is FQNEAQ (reference sequence). Between the trimmed V and J ends, which lost 5 bases and 2 bases, there was a span of 20 bases. The CDR3 runs to 17 residues. The TCR was taken from an adult in good health. Source: peripheral blood, taken on day 0 of AZD1222 vaccination. V is TRBV7-9 and J is TRBJ2-3, with a weak D call TRBD2 (6 bases). The CDR3 sequence: CASSPHGLRDFTDTQYF. The CDR3 nucleotides are TGTGCCAGCAGCCCTCACGGCTTGAGGGACTTCACAGATACGCAGTATTTT.